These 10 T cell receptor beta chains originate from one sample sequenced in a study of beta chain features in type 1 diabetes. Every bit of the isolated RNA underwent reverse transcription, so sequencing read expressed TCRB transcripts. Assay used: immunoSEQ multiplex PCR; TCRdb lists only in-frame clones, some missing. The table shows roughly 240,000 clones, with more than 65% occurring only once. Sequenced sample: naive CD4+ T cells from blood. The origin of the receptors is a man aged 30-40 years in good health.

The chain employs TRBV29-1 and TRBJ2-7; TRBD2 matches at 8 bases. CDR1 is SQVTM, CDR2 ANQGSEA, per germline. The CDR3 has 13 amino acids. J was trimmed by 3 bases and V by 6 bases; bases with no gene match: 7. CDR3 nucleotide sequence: TGCAGCGTCAGCGGGAGATCCGTCTACGAGCAGTACTTC. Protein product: CSVSGRSVYEQYF.

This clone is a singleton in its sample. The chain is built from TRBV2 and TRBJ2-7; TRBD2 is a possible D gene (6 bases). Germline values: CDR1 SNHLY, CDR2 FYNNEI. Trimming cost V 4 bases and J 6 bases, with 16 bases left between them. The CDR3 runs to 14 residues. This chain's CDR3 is CASSVTGTPLEQYF. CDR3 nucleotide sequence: TGTGCCAGCAGTGTAACCGGGACTCCCCTCGAGCAGTACTTC. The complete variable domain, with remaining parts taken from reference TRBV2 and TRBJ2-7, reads EPEVTQTPSHQVTQMGQEVILRCVPISNHLYFYWYRQILGQKVEFLVSFYNNEISEKSEIFDDQFSVERPDGSNFTLKIRSTKLEDSAMYFCASSVTGTPLEQYFGPGTRLTVT.

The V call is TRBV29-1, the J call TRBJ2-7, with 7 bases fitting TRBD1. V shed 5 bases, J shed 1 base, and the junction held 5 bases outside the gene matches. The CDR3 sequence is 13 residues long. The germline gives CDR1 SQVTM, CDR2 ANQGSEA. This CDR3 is CSVIGQESYEQYF. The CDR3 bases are TGCAGCGTTATAGGACAGGAGTCCTACGAGCAGTACTTC.

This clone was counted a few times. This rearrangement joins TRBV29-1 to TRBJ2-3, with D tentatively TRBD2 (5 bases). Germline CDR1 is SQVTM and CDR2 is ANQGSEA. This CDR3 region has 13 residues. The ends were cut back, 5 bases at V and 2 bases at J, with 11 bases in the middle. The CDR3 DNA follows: TGCAGCGTTACGGGGAAAATCACAGATACGCAGTATTTT. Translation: CSVTGKITDTQYF.

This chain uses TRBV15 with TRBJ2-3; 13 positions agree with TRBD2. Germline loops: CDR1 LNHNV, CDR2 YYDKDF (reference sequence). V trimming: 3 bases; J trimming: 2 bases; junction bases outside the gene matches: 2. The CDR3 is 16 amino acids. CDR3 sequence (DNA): TGTGCCACCAGCAGGACTAGCGGGGGGCACACAGATACGCAGTATTTT. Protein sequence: CATSRTSGGHTDTQYF.

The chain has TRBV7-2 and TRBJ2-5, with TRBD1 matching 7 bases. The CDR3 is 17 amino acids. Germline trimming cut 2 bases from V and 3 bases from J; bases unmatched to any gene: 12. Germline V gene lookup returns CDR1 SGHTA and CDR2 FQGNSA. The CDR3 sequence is CASSLTFDRVGKETQYF. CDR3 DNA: TGTGCCAGCAGCTTAACCTTCGACAGGGTGGGAAAAGAGACCCAGTACTTC.

The CDR3 here is CASQDRIPYEQYF. In nucleotides, the CDR3 is TGTGCCTCGCAAGACAGAATCCCCTACGAGCAGTACTTC. The J gene is TRBJ2-7, the V gene TRBV10-3; maybe TRBD1 (5 bases). The ends were cut back, 11 bases at V and 2 bases at J, with 16 bases in the middle. CDR1 is ENHRY, CDR2 SYGVKD, per germline. The CDR3 runs to 13 residues.

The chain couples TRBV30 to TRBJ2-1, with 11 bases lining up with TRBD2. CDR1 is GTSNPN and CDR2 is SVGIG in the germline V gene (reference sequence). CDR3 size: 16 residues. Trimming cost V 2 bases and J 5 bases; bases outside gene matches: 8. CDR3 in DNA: TGTGCCTGGAGTCCGCAACTAGCGGGAGTCCACAATGAGCAGTTCTTC. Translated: CAWSPQLAGVHNEQFF.

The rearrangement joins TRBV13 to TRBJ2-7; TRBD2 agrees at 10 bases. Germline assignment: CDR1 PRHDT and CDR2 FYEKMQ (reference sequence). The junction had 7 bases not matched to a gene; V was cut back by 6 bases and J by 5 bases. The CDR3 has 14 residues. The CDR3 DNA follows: TGTGCCAGCAGTAAGCGGGAGGGGTACCACGAGCAGTACTTC. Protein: CASSKREGYHEQYF.

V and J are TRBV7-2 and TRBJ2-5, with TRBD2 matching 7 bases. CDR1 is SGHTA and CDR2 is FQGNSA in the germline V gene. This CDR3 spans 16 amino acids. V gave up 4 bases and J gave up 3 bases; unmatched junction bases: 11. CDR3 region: CASSSHGGKKEETQYF. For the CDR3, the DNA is TGTGCCAGCAGCTCCCACGGGGGGAAAAAAGAAGAGACCCAGTACTTC. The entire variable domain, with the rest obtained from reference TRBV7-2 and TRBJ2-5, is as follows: GAGVSQSPSNKVTEKGKDVELRCDPISGHTALYWYRQSLGQGLEFLIYFQGNSAPDKSGLPSDRFSAERTGGSVSTLTIQRTQQEDSAVYLCASSSHGGKKEETQYFGPGTRLLVL.